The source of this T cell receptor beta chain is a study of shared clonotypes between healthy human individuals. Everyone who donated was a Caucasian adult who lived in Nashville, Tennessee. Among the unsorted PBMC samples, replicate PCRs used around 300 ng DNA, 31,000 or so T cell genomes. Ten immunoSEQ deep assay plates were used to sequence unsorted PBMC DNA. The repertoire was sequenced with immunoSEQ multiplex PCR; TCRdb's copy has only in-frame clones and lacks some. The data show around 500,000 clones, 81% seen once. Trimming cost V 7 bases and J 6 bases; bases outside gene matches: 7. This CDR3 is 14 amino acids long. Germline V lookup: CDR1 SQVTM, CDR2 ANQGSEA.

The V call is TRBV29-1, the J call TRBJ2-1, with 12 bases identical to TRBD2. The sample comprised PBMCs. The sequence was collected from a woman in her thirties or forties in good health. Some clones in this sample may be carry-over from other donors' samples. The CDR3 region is CSERLAGVRNEQFF. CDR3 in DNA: TGCAGCGAACGACTAGCGGGAGTACGCAATGAGCAGTTCTTC.